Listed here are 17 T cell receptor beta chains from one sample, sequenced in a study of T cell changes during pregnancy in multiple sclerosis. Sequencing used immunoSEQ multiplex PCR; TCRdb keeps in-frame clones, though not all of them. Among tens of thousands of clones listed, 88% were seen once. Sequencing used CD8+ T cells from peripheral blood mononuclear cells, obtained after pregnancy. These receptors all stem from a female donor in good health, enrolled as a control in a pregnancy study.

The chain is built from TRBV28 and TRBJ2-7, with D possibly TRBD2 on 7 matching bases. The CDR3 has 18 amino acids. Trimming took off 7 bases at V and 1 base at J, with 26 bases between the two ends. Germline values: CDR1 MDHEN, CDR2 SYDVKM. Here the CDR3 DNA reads TGTGCCAGCACAGAGCTAGGAGGGGGGGCTCTTCCTTCCTACGAGCAGTACTTC. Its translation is CASTELGGGALPSYEQYF. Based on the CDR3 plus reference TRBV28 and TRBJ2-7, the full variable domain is DVKVTQSSRYLVKRTGEKVFLECVQDMDHENMFWYRQDPGLGLRLIYFSYDVKMKEKGDIPEGYSVSREKKERFSLILESASTNQTSMYLCASTELGGGALPSYEQYFGPGTRLTVT.

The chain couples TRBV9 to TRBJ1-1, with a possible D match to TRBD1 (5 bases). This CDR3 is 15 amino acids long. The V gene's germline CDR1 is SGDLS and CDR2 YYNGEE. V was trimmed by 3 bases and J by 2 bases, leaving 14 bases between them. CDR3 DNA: TGTGCCAGCAGCGGGTCCGGGGGAGGTAACACTGAAGCTTTCTTT. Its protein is CASSGSGGGNTEAFF.

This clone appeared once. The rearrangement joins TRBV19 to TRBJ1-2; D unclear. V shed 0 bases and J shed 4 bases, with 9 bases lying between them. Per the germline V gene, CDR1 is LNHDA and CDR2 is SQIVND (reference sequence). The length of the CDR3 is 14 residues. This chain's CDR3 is CASSIDLEVYGYTF. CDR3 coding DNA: TGTGCCAGTAGTATAGATCTGGAGGTCTATGGCTACACCTTC.

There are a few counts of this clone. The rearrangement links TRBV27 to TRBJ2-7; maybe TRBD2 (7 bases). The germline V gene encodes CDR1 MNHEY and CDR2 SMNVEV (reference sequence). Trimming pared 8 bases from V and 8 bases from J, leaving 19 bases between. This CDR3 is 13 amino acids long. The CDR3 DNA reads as TGTGCCAGCGCAATCGGAGGGGGGGTGCAGCAGTACTTC. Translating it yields CASAIGGGVQQYF.

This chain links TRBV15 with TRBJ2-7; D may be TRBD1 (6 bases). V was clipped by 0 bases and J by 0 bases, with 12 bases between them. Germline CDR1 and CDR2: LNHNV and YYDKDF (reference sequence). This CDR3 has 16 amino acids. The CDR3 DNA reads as TGTGCCACCAGCAGAGATATTGGGGACACCTCCTACGAGCAGTACTTC. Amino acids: CATSRDIGDTSYEQYF.

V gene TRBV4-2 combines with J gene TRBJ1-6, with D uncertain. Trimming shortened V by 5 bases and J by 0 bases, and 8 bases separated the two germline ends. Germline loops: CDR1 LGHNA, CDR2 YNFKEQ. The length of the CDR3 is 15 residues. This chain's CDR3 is CASSETSSYNSPLHF. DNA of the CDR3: TGTGCCAGCAGCGAAACCAGCTCCTATAATTCACCCCTCCACTTT.

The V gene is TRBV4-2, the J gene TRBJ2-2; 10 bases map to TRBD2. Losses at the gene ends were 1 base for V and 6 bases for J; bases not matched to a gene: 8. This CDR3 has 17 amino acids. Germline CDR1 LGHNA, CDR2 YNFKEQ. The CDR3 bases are TGTGCCAGCAGCCAAGGTAGCGGGGGGCCCGGGGCCGGGGAGCTGTTTTTT. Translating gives CASSQGSGGPGAGELFF.

In DNA, the CDR3 is TGTGCCAGCAGTTTAGTTCCCCAGGGAGGGGGCACTGAAGCTTTCTTT. This translates into CASSLVPQGGGTEAFF. The J gene is TRBJ1-1, the V gene TRBV27, with a weak D call TRBD1 (6 bases). CDR1 is MNHEY and CDR2 is SMNVEV in the germline V gene (reference sequence). Deletions cut 2 bases from V and 4 bases from J, with 17 bases between. The CDR3 totals 16 residues.

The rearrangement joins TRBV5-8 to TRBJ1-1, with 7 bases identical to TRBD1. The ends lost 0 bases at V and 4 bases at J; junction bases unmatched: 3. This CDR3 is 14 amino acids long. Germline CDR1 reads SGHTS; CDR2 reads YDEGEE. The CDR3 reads CASSLDAGGTEAFF. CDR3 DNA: TGTGCCAGCAGCTTGGATGCAGGGGGCACTGAAGCTTTCTTT. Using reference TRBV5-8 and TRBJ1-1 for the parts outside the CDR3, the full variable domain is EAGVTQSPTHLIKTRGQQATLRCSPISGHTSVYWYQQALGLGLQFLLWYDEGEERNRGNFPPRFSGRQFPNYSSELNVNALELEDSALYLCASSLDAGGTEAFFGQGTRLTVV.

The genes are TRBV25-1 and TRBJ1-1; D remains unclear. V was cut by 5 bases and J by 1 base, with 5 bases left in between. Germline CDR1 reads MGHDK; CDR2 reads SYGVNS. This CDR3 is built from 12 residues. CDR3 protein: CASSPGNTEAFF. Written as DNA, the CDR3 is TGTGCCAGCAGTCCCGGGAACACTGAAGCTTTCTTT.

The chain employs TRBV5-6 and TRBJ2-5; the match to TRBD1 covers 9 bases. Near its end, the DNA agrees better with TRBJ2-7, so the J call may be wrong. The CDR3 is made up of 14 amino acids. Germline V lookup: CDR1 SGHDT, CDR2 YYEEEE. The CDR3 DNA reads TGTGCCAGCAGCCATGGGACAGGGACCTACGAGCAGTACTTC. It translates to CASSHGTGTYEQYF.

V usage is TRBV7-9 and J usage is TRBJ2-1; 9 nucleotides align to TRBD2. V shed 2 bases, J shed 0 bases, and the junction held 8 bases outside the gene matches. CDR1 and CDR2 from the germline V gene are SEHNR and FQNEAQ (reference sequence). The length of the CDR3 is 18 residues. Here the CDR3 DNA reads TGTGCCAGCAGCTTATCGGCGGGAGGGGCTAGCTCCTACAATGAGCAGTTCTTC. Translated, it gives CASSLSAGGASSYNEQFF.

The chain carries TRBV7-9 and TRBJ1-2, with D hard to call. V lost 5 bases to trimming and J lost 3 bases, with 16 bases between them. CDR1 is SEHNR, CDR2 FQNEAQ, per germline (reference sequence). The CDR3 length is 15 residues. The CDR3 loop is CASSASVRYHYGYTF. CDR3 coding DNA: TGTGCCAGCAGCGCCTCCGTGAGGTACCACTATGGCTACACCTTC.

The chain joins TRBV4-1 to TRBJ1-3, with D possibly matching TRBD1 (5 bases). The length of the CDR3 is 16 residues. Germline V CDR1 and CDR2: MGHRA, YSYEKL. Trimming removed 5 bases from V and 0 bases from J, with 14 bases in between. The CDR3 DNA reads TGCGCCAGCAGCTGGGACTGGACGGACTCTGGAAACACCATATATTTT. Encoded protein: CASSWDWTDSGNTIYF.

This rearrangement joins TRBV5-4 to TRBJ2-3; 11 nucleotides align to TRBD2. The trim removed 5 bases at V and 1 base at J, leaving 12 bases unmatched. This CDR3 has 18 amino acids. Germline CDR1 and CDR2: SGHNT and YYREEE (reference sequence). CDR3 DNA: TGTGCCAGCAGAATTGCGCCACCTAGCGGGGGGCGCACAGATACGCAGTATTTT. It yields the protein CASRIAPPSGGRTDTQYF.

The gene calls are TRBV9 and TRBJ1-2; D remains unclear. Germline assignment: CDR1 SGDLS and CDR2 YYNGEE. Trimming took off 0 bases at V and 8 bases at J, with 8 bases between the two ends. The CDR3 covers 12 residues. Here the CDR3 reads CASSVGGKGYTF. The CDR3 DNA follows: TGTGCCAGCAGCGTAGGAGGGAAAGGCTACACCTTC.

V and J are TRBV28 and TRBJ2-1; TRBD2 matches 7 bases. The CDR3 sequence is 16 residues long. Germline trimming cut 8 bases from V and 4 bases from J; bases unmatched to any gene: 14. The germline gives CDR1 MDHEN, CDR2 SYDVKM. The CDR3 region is CASDRIGGGEYNEQFF. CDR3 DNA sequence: TGTGCCAGCGACCGTATTGGGGGAGGGGAATACAATGAGCAGTTCTTC.